This TCR beta chain derives from a study of cytomegalovirus exposure and HLA in healthy donors. Study findings and constraints: Reports showed the classifier diagnosing cytomegalovirus status with high specificity and sensitivity. In vitro, a few CMV-associated chains proved specific for CMV antigens.

The CDR3 consists of 17 residues. Germline CDR1 is MNHNS and CDR2 is SASEGT. The V end was cut by 2 bases, the J end by 0 bases, with 11 bases between. 13 Jbeta primers and 60 Vbeta primers were used for the PCR. Data came from immunoSEQ multiplex PCR; TCRdb stores just in-frame clones and leaves some out. Of approximately 150,000 clones in the sample, approximately 82% were seen once. Concerning this clone: Its antigen remains unknown.

This chain joins TRBV6-1 and TRBJ2-6, with a weak D call TRBD2 (5 bases). Material for sequencing was PBMCs. This clonotype originated in a man aged 18 to 29 in good health and CMV-seropositive. The CDR3 protein is CASSESGLVSGANVLTF. CDR3 bases: TGTGCCAGCAGTGAAAGCGGTCTTGTCTCTGGGGCCAACGTCCTGACTTTC.